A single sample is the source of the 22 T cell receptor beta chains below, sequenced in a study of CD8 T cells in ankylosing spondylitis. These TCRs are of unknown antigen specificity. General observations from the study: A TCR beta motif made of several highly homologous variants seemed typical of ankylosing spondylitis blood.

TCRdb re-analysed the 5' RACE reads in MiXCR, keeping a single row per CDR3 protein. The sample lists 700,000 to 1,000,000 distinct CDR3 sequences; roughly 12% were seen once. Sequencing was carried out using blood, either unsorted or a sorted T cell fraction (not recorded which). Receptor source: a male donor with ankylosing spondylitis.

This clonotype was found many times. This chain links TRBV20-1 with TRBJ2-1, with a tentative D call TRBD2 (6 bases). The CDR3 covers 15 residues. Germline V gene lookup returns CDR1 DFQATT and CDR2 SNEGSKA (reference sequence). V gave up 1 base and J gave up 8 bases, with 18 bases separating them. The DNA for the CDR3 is TGCAGTGCTAGAGGGGCCAGGGAGGTCATTCATGAGCAGTTCTTC. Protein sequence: CSARGAREVIHEQFF.

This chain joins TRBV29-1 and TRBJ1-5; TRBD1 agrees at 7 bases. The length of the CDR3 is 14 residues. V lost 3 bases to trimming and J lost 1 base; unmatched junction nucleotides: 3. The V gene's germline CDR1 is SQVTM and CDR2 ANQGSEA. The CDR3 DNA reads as TGCAGCGTTGATTCACAGGGGAGCAATCAGCCCCAGCATTTT. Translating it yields CSVDSQGSNQPQHF.

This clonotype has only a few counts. CDR3 in DNA: TGCGCCAGCAGCTTGGAAGGACAGACTAGCGGGTTTACAATGAGTCAGTTCTTC. This translates into CASSLEGQTSGFTMSQFF. The chain links TRBV5-1 to TRBJ2-1; 10 nucleotides align to TRBD2. CDR1 is SGHRS and CDR2 is YFSETQ in the germline V gene. The length of the CDR3 is 18 residues. Trimming cost V 0 bases and J 13 bases; bases outside gene matches: 19.

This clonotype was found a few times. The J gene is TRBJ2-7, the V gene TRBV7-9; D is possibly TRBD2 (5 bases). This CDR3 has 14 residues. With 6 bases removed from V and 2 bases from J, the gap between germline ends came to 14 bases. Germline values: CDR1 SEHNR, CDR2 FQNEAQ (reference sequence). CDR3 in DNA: TGTGCCAGCAGTAGGGTAGGGAGTGCCTACGAGCAGTACTTC. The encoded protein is CASSRVGSAYEQYF.

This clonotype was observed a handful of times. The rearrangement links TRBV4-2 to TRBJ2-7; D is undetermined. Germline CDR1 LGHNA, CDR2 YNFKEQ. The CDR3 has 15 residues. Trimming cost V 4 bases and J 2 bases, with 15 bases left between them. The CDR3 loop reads CASSRTETSTYEQYF. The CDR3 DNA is TGTGCCAGCAGCCGAACCGAGACCTCCACCTACGAGCAGTACTTC.

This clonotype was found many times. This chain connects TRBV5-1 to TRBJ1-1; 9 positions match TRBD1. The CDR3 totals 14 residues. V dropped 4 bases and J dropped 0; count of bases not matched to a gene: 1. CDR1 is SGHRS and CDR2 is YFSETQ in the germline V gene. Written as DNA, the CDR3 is TGCGCCAGCAGCGGACAGGGGATGAACACTGAAGCTTTCTTT. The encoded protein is CASSGQGMNTEAFF.

The CDR3 reads CASSQDRTRNSPLHF. In DNA form, the CDR3 reads TGCGCCAGCAGCCAAGATCGGACCAGGAATTCACCCCTCCACTTT. This chain uses TRBV4-3 with TRBJ1-6; D uncertain. This CDR3 spans 15 amino acids. In germline, CDR1 is LGHNA, CDR2 YSLEER. Trimming shortened V by 0 bases and J by 7 bases, and 10 bases separated the two germline ends.

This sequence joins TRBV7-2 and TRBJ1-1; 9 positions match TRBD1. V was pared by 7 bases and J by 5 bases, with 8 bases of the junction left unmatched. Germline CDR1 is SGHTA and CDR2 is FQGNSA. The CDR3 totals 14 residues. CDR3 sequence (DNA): TGTGCCAGCAACACAGGGGGCGACAGGACTGAAGCTTTCTTT. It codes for CASNTGGDRTEAFF.

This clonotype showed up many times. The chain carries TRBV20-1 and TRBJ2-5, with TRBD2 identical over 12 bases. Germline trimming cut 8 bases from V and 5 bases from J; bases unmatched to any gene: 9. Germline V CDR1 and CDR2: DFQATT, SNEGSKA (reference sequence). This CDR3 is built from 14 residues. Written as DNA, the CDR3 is TGCAGTACCGACACTAGCGGGGGGAGCGAGACCCAGTACTTC. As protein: CSTDTSGGSETQYF.

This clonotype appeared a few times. The CDR3 sequence: CSAREGGFSNEQYF. The CDR3 DNA reads TGCAGTGCTAGAGAGGGCGGGTTTTCTAACGAGCAGTACTTC. This chain uses TRBV20-1 with TRBJ2-7, with a weak D call TRBD2 (5 bases). Germline V gene data show CDR1 as DFQATT and CDR2 as SNEGSKA (reference sequence). This CDR3 comprises 14 residues. Trimming took 0 bases from V and 5 from J, leaving 14 bases between them.

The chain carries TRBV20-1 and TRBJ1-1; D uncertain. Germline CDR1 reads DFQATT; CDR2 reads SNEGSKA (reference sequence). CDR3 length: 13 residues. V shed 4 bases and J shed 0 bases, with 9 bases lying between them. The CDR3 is CSATPDLNTEAFF. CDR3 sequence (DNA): TGCAGTGCTACCCCGGATTTGAACACTGAAGCTTTCTTT.

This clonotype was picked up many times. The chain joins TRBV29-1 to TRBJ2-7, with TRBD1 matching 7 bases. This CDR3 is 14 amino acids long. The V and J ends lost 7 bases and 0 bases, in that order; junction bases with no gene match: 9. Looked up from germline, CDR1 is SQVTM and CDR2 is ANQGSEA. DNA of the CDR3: TGCAGCGCCCGGGACAGCTATAACTCCTACGAGCAGTACTTC. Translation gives CSARDSYNSYEQYF.

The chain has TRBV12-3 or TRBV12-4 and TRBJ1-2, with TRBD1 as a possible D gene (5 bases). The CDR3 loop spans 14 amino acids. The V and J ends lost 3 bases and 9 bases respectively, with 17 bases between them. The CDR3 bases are TGTGCCAGCAGTTTGCGGGGGGTACTAAATAGCTACACCTTC. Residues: CASSLRGVLNSYTF.

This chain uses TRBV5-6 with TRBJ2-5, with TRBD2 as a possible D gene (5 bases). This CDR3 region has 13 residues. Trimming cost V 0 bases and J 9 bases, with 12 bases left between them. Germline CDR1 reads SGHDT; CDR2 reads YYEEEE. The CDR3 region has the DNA TGTGCCAGCAGCTTGGGTAGGGTGGAGGCCCAGTACTTC. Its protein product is CASSLGRVEAQYF.

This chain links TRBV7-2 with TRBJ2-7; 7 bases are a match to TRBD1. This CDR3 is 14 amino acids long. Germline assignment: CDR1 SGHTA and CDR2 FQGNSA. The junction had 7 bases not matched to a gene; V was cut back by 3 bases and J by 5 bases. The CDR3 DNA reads TGTGCCAGCAGCTTCGACAGGGTACTCAACGAGCAGTACTTC. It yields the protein CASSFDRVLNEQYF.

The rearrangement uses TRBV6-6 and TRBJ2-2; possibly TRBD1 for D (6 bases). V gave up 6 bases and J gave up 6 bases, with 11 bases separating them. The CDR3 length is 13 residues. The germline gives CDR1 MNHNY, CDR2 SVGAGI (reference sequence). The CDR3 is CASRSRGAGELFF. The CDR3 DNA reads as TGTGCCAGCAGATCCAGGGGCGCCGGGGAGCTGTTTTTT.

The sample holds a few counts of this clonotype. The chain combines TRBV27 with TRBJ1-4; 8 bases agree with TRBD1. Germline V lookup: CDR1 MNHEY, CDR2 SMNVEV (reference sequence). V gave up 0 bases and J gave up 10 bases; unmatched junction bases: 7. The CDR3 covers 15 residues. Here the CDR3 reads CASSLSWTGSGKLFF. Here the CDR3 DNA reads TGTGCCAGCAGTTTATCGTGGACAGGGTCGGGAAAACTGTTTTTT.

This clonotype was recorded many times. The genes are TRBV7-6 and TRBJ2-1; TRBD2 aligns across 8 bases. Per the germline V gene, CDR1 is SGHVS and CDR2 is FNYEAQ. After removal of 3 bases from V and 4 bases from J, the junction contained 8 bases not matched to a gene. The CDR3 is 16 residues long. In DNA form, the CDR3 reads TGTGCCAGCAGCTTGGGGCCTGCGGGAGGATACAATGAGCAGTTCTTC. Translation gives CASSLGPAGGYNEQFF.

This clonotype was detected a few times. This CDR3 reads CASSYFGTSGNEQFF. CDR3 in DNA: TGTGCCAGCAGTTACTTTGGGACTAGTGGTAATGAGCAGTTCTTC. The chain recombines TRBV6-5 with TRBJ2-1; TRBD2 matches at 8 bases. The CDR3 contains 15 residues. The V segment lost 1 base and the J segment 7 bases; nucleotides outside the gene matches: 6. From germline, CDR1 is MNHEY and CDR2 SVGAGI.

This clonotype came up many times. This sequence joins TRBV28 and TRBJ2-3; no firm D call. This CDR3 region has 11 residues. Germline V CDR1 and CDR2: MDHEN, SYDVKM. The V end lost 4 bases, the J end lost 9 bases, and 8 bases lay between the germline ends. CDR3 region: CASSYAGTQYF. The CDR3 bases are TGTGCCAGCAGTTACGCCGGGACGCAGTATTTT.

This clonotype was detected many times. The CDR3 protein is CATSDYGDYEQYF. The DNA for the CDR3 is TGTGCCACCAGTGATTATGGAGATTACGAGCAGTACTTC. V and J are TRBV24-1 and TRBJ2-7; the D is unclear. Germline-derived CDR1 and CDR2 are KGHDR and SFDVKD. The V end lost 2 bases, the J end lost 4 bases, and 8 bases lay between the germline ends. The CDR3 sequence is 13 residues long.

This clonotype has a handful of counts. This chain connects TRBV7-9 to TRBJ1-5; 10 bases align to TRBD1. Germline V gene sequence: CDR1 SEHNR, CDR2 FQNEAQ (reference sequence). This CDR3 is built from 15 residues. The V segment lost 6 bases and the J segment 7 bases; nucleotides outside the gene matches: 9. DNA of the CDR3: TGTGCCAGCAGTGAGGGGGGGACAGGGGTCCAGCCCCAGCATTTT. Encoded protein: CASSEGGTGVQPQHF.